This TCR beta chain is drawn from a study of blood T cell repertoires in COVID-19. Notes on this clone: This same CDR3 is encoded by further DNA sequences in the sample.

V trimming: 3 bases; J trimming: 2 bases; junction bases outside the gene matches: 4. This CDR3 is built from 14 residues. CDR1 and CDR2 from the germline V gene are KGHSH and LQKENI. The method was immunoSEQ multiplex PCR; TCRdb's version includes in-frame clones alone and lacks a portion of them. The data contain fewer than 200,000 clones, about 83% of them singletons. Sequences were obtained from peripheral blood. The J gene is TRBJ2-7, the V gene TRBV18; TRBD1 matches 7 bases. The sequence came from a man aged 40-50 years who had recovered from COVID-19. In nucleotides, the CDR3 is TGTGCCAGCTCACCCGGGACAGCTACCTACGAGCAGTACTTC. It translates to CASSPGTATYEQYF.